These 25 T cell receptor beta chains originate from one sample sequenced in a study of CD8 T cells in Susac syndrome. RNA amounts of roughly 0.5 to 1 ug underwent reverse transcription with random hexamers. TCRdb passed the immunoSEQ multiplex PCR reads through MiXCR, listing each CDR3 protein once. The profile covers about 130,000 distinct CDR3 sequences, with more than 85% appearing a single time and 0.18% taken by the ten largest. Sequencing was carried out using CD8+ T cells from PBMCs. The source of these receptors is a human donor with Susac syndrome.

This chain connects TRBV4-1 to TRBJ2-7; D is possibly TRBD2 (5 bases). Germline V gene sequence: CDR1 MGHRA, CDR2 YSYEKL. The CDR3 is 15 residues long. With 3 bases removed from V and 1 base from J, the gap between germline ends came to 13 bases. CDR3 in DNA: TGCGCCAGCAGCCAGCCTCTTGAGGGATCCTACGAGCAGTACTTC. As protein: CASSQPLEGSYEQYF.

The chain combines TRBV6-5 with TRBJ2-2; 8 bases map to TRBD1. Germline V gene data show CDR1 as MNHEY and CDR2 as SVGAGI. The CDR3 runs to 15 residues. Trimming at V came to 5 bases and at J to 2 bases, leaving 4 bases not matched to a gene. DNA for the CDR3: TGTGCCAGCAGTAGTGACAGGGGCAACACCGGGGAGCTGTTTTTT. This gives the protein CASSSDRGNTGELFF.

This sequence joins TRBV7-9 and TRBJ2-7; the D call may be TRBD1 or TRBD2 (5 bases each). Germline CDR1 and CDR2: SEHNR and FQNEAQ (reference sequence). The CDR3 runs to 18 residues. V lost 3 bases to trimming and J lost 2 bases, with 23 bases between them. The CDR3 sequence: CASSLARDQDCPPYEQYF. The CDR3 DNA reads as TGTGCCAGCAGCTTGGCCAGGGACCAGGATTGCCCCCCCTACGAGCAGTACTTC.

The rearrangement uses TRBV29-1 and TRBJ2-1; 11 bases agree with TRBD2. J was trimmed by 7 bases and V by 4 bases; bases with no gene match: 12. Germline V gene data show CDR1 as SQVTM and CDR2 as ANQGSEA. The CDR3 length is 16 residues. The CDR3 nucleotides are TGCAGCGTTGTCCCCCTACTAGCGGGAGAGGTAAATGAGCAGTTCTTC. It is translated as CSVVPLLAGEVNEQFF.

Only one count was recorded for this clonotype. The V and J genes are TRBV20-1 and TRBJ2-7; 8 nucleotides match TRBD2. V shed 6 bases and J 3 bases; nucleotides not matched to a gene: 7. Germline V lookup: CDR1 DFQATT, CDR2 SNEGSKA (reference sequence). This CDR3 has 13 amino acids. The CDR3 DNA reads TGCAGTGCCACGGGACTAGACTTCTACGAGCAGTACTTC. This codes for CSATGLDFYEQYF.

The CDR3 sequence is CSASGRAGANEQYF. In nucleotides, the CDR3 is TGCAGTGCTTCCGGGAGAGCGGGAGCCAACGAGCAGTACTTC. J is TRBJ2-7 and V is TRBV20-1, with 8 bases fitting TRBD2. The CDR3 spans 14 residues. In germline, CDR1 is DFQATT, CDR2 SNEGSKA (reference sequence). Losses at the gene ends were 5 bases for V and 5 bases for J; bases not matched to a gene: 11.

The chain uses TRBV9 and TRBJ2-1, with 10 bases that match TRBD2. CDR3 length: 15 amino acids. CDR1 is SGDLS and CDR2 is YYNGEE in the germline V gene. Trimming cost V 5 bases and J 3 bases; bases outside gene matches: 5. In nucleotides, the CDR3 is TGTGCCAGCAGGCACGGGACTAGCGACTACAATGAGCAGTTCTTC. This sequence encodes CASRHGTSDYNEQFF.

The chain couples TRBV28 to TRBJ2-7, with 10 bases identical to TRBD2. Germline lookup yields CDR1 MDHEN and CDR2 SYDVKM. Losses at the gene ends were 6 bases for V and 0 bases for J; bases not matched to a gene: 8. This CDR3 contains 16 residues. CDR3 nucleotide sequence: TGTGCCAGCAGCCCCGTTTCTAGCGGGAGCTCCTACGAGCAGTACTTC. It translates to CASSPVSSGSSYEQYF.

This clonotype has just one count. One end of the junction fails to match germline, which may point to a read error. V is TRBV4-2 and J is TRBJ1-1, with TRBD1 as a possible D gene (5 bases). From germline, CDR1 is LGHNA and CDR2 YNFKEQ. The CDR3 loop spans 13 amino acids. The chain's CDR3 is CASSPAWGPESFF. The CDR3, as DNA: TGTGCCAGCAGCCCCGCGTGGGGCCCTGAATCTTTCTTT.

V usage is TRBV12-3 or TRBV12-4 and J usage is TRBJ2-1; 8 positions match TRBD2. V shed 6 bases, J shed 0 bases, and the junction held 28 bases outside the gene matches. There are 23 residues in the CDR3. In DNA form, the CDR3 reads TGTGCCAGCAGGTACGGGACACCCTTTGGCGGGAGGCACCACAGGAGCTCCTACAATGAGCAGTTCTTC. The encoded protein is CASRYGTPFGGRHHRSSYNEQFF.

The CDR3 DNA reads as TGCGCCAGCAGGACTGGACAGGGGTACGAGCAGTACTTC. As protein: CASRTGQGYEQYF. V is TRBV5-1 and J is TRBJ2-7, with 9 bases that match TRBD1. The V gene's germline CDR1 is SGHRS and CDR2 YFSETQ. The J segment lost 4 bases and the V segment lost 5 bases, leaving 4 bases of the junction unmatched. This CDR3 comprises 13 residues.

The genes are TRBV29-1 and TRBJ2-7; 12 bases map to TRBD2. This CDR3 spans 16 amino acids. V lost 6 bases to trimming and J lost 2 bases; unmatched junction nucleotides: 11. Germline CDR1 SQVTM, CDR2 ANQGSEA. CDR3 protein: CSVGGLAGKLPYEQYF. The CDR3 DNA sequence: TGCAGCGTAGGCGGACTAGCGGGGAAGCTCCCCTACGAGCAGTACTTC.

The chain links TRBV7-3 to TRBJ1-5; a weak D match, TRBD1 (6 bases). Looked up from germline, CDR1 is SGHTA and CDR2 is FQGTGA. V gave up 5 bases and J gave up 7 bases, with 15 bases separating them. The CDR3 has 14 amino acids. For the CDR3, the DNA is TGTGCCAGCAGCGCCGGGGGCTCAGGGCAGCCCCAGCATTTT. This sequence encodes CASSAGGSGQPQHF.

This chain uses TRBV7-3 with TRBJ2-7, with a possible D match to TRBD1 (6 bases). This CDR3 has 15 amino acids. The germline V gene encodes CDR1 SGHTA and CDR2 FQGTGA. V was trimmed by 1 base and J by 4 bases, leaving 14 bases between them. CDR3 DNA: TGTGCCAGCAGCTTAATGGCAGGGCAGGGGTACGAGCAGTACTTC. Encoded protein: CASSLMAGQGYEQYF.

The chain links TRBV5-6 to TRBJ1-1; D is unclear. V shed 3 bases and J shed 6 bases, with 9 bases lying between them. This CDR3 is 12 amino acids long. Germline V gives CDR1 SGHDT, CDR2 YYEEEE. CDR3 residues: CASSSMGSEAFF. The DNA of the CDR3 is TGTGCCAGCAGCTCTATGGGGTCTGAAGCTTTCTTT. The variable domain in full, with the rest retrieved from reference TRBV5-6 and TRBJ1-1, is DAGVTQSPTHLIKTRGQQVTLRCSPKSGHDTVSWYQQALGQGPQFIFQYYEEEERQRGNFPDRFSGHQFPNYSSELNVNALLLGDSALYLCASSSMGSEAFFGQGTRLTVV.

The chain employs TRBV4-2 and TRBJ2-7, with 11 bases that match TRBD2. The V gene end was trimmed by 0 bases and the J gene end by 0 bases; junction bases not matched to a gene: 13. This CDR3 has 20 residues. Germline V CDR1 and CDR2: LGHNA, YNFKEQ. This CDR3 reads CASSQEFGASGRTPSYEQYF. CDR3 DNA: TGTGCCAGCAGCCAAGAGTTCGGGGCTAGCGGGAGGACTCCCTCCTACGAGCAGTACTTC.

In nucleotides, the CDR3 is TGCAGCGTCACTCCCGGTGTGGCAGGGGGAAGTGGCTACACCTTC. Protein sequence: CSVTPGVAGGSGYTF. The chain links TRBV29-1 to TRBJ1-2; 7 bases are shared with TRBD1. From germline, CDR1 is SQVTM and CDR2 ANQGSEA. V lost 6 bases and J lost 7; bases outside the gene matches: 17. The CDR3 has 15 residues.

The chain uses TRBV4-1 and TRBJ1-5, with D hard to call. CDR1 and CDR2 (germline): MGHRA, YSYEKL. The CDR3 totals 13 residues. V lost 0 bases and J lost 2, with 2 bases in between. The CDR3 loop is CASSQDRNQPQHF. The DNA for the CDR3 is TGCGCCAGCAGCCAAGACCGCAATCAGCCCCAGCATTTT.

The V call is TRBV9, the J call TRBJ1-1, with D perhaps matching TRBD1 (6 bases). V lost 3 bases to trimming and J lost 11 bases, with 23 bases between them. Per the germline V gene, CDR1 is SGDLS and CDR2 is YYNGEE. CDR3 length equals 15 residues. The CDR3: CASSAEHGGEDVAFF. CDR3 nucleotides: TGTGCCAGCAGCGCAGAGCACGGGGGCGAAGACGTCGCTTTCTTT.

This rearrangement joins TRBV18 to TRBJ1-2; TRBD1 agrees at 8 bases. CDR1 KGHSH and CDR2 LQKENI come from the germline V gene. J was trimmed by 1 base and V by 6 bases; bases with no gene match: 4. There are 14 residues in the CDR3. As DNA, the CDR3 is TGTGCCAGCTCGACAGGGGTTGTTAACTATGGCTACACCTTC. This gives the protein CASSTGVVNYGYTF.

The chain recombines TRBV9 with TRBJ2-1, with a possible D match to TRBD2 (6 bases). V lost 0 bases, J lost 6 bases, and 13 bases lay in between. The CDR3 length is 15 residues. Germline V CDR1 and CDR2: SGDLS, YYNGEE. CDR3 sequence: CASSVEGTPSNEQFF. The CDR3 bases are TGTGCCAGCAGCGTAGAGGGGACTCCTAGCAATGAGCAGTTCTTC.

The V gene is TRBV20-1, the J gene TRBJ2-7; maybe TRBD2 (6 bases). Trimming pared 4 bases from V and 3 bases from J, leaving 16 bases between. Per germline, CDR1 DFQATT and CDR2 SNEGSKA (reference sequence). The CDR3 loop spans 14 amino acids. CDR3 in DNA: TGCAGTGCTAAAGCTCGGGAGAACAACTACGAGCAGTACTTC. It is translated as CSAKARENNYEQYF.

The chain combines TRBV14 with TRBJ2-3; 8 nucleotides align to TRBD1. The J segment lost 8 bases and the V segment lost 4 bases, leaving 11 bases of the junction unmatched. CDR3 length: 15 residues. From germline, CDR1 is SGHDN and CDR2 FVKESK. Written as DNA, the CDR3 is TGTGCCAGCAGCCCCCCCGAACCCGACAGGGGTACGCAGTATTTT. It codes for CASSPPEPDRGTQYF.

The chain is built from TRBV5-5 and TRBJ2-1; TRBD2 matches at 12 bases. The V gene end was trimmed by 4 bases and the J gene end by 9 bases; junction bases not matched to a gene: 2. Germline CDR1 reads SGHKS; CDR2 reads YYEKEE (reference sequence). CDR3 length: 13 amino acids. The CDR3 spells CASSMTSGSEQFF. The DNA of the CDR3 is TGTGCCAGCAGCATGACTAGCGGGAGTGAGCAGTTCTTC.

The V gene is TRBV4-2, the J gene TRBJ1-5, with unresolved D. Trimming removed 1 base from V and 5 bases from J, with 12 bases in between. Germline CDR1 LGHNA, CDR2 YNFKEQ. The CDR3 runs 15 residues. CDR3 nucleotide sequence: TGTGCCAGCAGCCAAGGGGGTGACGTGTATCAGCCCCAGCATTTT. Translated: CASSQGGDVYQPQHF.